Below are 15 T cell receptor beta chains sequenced from a single sample in a study of beta chain features in type 1 diabetes. No antigens are known for them. The isolated RNA, all of it, was reverse transcribed, so expressed TCRB transcripts were what got sequenced. TCRdb keeps only in-frame clones here, not all; method: immunoSEQ multiplex PCR. In the table there are about 640,000 clones, about an eighth of which are singletons. Study conclusions and caveats: Type 1 diabetes patients had TCRB CDR3s that were shorter (moderately but significantly so) in all four CD4+ subsets.

Sequencing used naive CD4+ T cells from blood. These receptors were obtained from a man aged 30 to 45 with type 1 diabetes.

The chain uses TRBV14 and TRBJ2-7; unclear D gene. CDR1 and CDR2 (germline): SGHDN, FVKESK. The germline V and J ends were trimmed by 1 base and 3 bases, with 10 bases remaining between them. This CDR3 region has 14 residues. The CDR3 sequence: CASSQGQVLYEQYF. CDR3 coding DNA: TGTGCCAGCAGCCAAGGGCAGGTCCTCTACGAGCAGTACTTC.

This chain connects TRBV7-3 to TRBJ2-3; no clear D. Germline V lookup: CDR1 SGHTA, CDR2 FQGTGA. This CDR3 is 14 amino acids long. Trimming cost V 3 bases and J 5 bases, with 12 bases left between them. The CDR3 loop is CASSFAADGDTQYF. As DNA, the CDR3 is TGTGCCAGCAGCTTTGCGGCCGACGGAGATACGCAGTATTTT.

This clone was counted between two and nine times. The chain uses TRBV6-6 and TRBJ2-3, with 8 bases fitting TRBD1. The V segment lost 5 bases and the J segment 1 base; nucleotides outside the gene matches: 5. Germline V gene data show CDR1 as MNHNY and CDR2 as SVGAGI (reference sequence). The CDR3 has 15 residues. CDR3 sequence (DNA): TGTGCCAGCAGTCCCCAGGGGGCGGGCACAGATACGCAGTATTTT. It is translated as CASSPQGAGTDTQYF.

This clone was counted between two and nine times. This chain uses TRBV7-8 with TRBJ1-1, with D perhaps matching TRBD1 (5 bases). The CDR3 loop spans 13 amino acids. V was shortened by 3 bases and J by 4 bases, with 9 bases between the two germline ends. Germline V CDR1 and CDR2: SGHVS, FQNEAQ. The CDR3 sequence is CASSFQGSTEAFF. CDR3 in DNA: TGTGCCAGCAGCTTTCAGGGAAGCACTGAAGCTTTCTTT.

V and J are TRBV27 and TRBJ2-5; D unresolved. This CDR3 comprises 15 residues. The ends were cut back, 4 bases at V and 1 base at J, with 13 bases in the middle. CDR1 and CDR2 (germline): MNHEY, SMNVEV (reference sequence). The DNA of the CDR3 is TGTGCCAGCAGTTCTAGACGGACGTTCCAAGAGACCCAGTACTTC. Translating it yields CASSSRRTFQETQYF.

The V and J genes are TRBV27 and TRBJ2-1, with 11 bases identical to TRBD2. The CDR3 length is 14 residues. The germline V gene encodes CDR1 MNHEY and CDR2 SMNVEV (reference sequence). Germline trimming cut 7 bases from V and 8 bases from J; bases unmatched to any gene: 7. The DNA of the CDR3 is TGTGCCAGCATCCGACTAGCGGGGTTGGATGAGCAGTTCTTC. Protein: CASIRLAGLDEQFF.

This clone turned up a few times. The genes are TRBV27 and TRBJ1-2; no firm D call. This CDR3 is 13 amino acids long. Germline values: CDR1 MNHEY, CDR2 SMNVEV (reference sequence). Trimming pared 3 bases from V and 0 bases from J, leaving 5 bases between. This CDR3 is CASSFDPNYGYTF. In DNA form, the CDR3 reads TGTGCCAGCAGTTTTGACCCTAACTATGGCTACACCTTC.

This clone appeared a few times. V gene TRBV4-3 combines with J gene TRBJ2-3, with TRBD2 matching over 11 bases. Trimming cost V 1 base and J 1 base; bases outside gene matches: 4. The CDR3 contains 17 residues. Germline lookup yields CDR1 LGHNA and CDR2 YSLEER. CDR3 sequence reads: CASSQGAGLAGTDTQYF. For the CDR3, the DNA is TGCGCCAGCAGCCAAGGGGCGGGACTAGCGGGCACAGATACGCAGTATTTT.

This clone was detected only a few times. The chain combines TRBV7-2 with TRBJ2-5; D uncertain. Germline V gene sequence: CDR1 SGHTA, CDR2 FQGNSA. V was shortened by 3 bases and J by 1 base, with 6 bases between the two germline ends. This CDR3 has 13 residues. CDR3 residues: CASSFRLQETQYF. The CDR3 coding sequence is TGTGCCAGCAGCTTCAGGCTCCAAGAGACCCAGTACTTC.

The chain links TRBV19 to TRBJ2-7; no reliable D call. V was trimmed by 7 bases and J by 4 bases, leaving 8 bases between them. Looked up from germline, CDR1 is LNHDA and CDR2 is SQIVND (reference sequence). The CDR3 spans 11 residues. DNA for the CDR3: TGTGCCAGTACAGACCTTTACGAGCAGTACTTC. Its protein is CASTDLYEQYF. Full variable domain (outside the CDR3, taken from reference TRBV19 and TRBJ2-7): DGGITQSPKYLFRKEGQNVTLSCEQNLNHDAMYWYRQDPGQGLRLIYYSQIVNDFQKGDIAEGYSVSREKKESFPLTVTSAQKNPTAFYLCASTDLYEQYFGPGTRLTVT.

To note about this clone: A read error is possible here, since a much larger clone lies one base away. The chain joins TRBV11-3 to TRBJ2-5; D remains unclear. This CDR3 spans 11 amino acids. Germline assignment: CDR1 SGHNT and CDR2 YENEEA. With 0 bases removed from V and 5 bases from J, the gap between germline ends came to 1 base. CDR3 region: CASSLDETQYF. In DNA, the CDR3 is TGTGCCAGCAGCTTAGATGAGACCCAGTACTTC.

This chain joins TRBV5-4 and TRBJ2-5; TRBD2 matches at 8 bases. The CDR3 sequence is 14 residues long. Germline CDR1 reads SGHNT; CDR2 reads YYREEE (reference sequence). Trimming cost V 1 base and J 5 bases; bases outside gene matches: 4. The CDR3 reads CASSLIERGETQYF. CDR3 DNA: TGTGCCAGCAGCTTGATTGAGCGGGGGGAGACCCAGTACTTC.

This clone showed up just a few times. This chain connects TRBV7-9 to TRBJ1-1; a weak D match, TRBD1 (5 bases). The germline V gene encodes CDR1 SEHNR and CDR2 FQNEAQ (reference sequence). With 1 base removed from V and 8 bases from J, the gap between germline ends came to 26 bases. The CDR3 contains 18 residues. CDR3 bases: TGTGCCAGCAGCTTAGTTCTAACGTCCGGGACGTCTTTTGTCGAAGCTTTCTTT. Its protein product is CASSLVLTSGTSFVEAFF.

The J gene is TRBJ2-1, the V gene TRBV4-2; maybe TRBD2 (5 bases). V dropped 1 base and J dropped 7 bases, with 11 bases sitting between them. The V gene's germline CDR1 is LGHNA and CDR2 YNFKEQ. This CDR3 spans 14 amino acids. The CDR3 DNA reads as TGTGCCAGCAGCCAAGGAAGGACTGGAAATGAGCAGTTCTTC. Protein: CASSQGRTGNEQFF.

The rearrangement joins TRBV9 to TRBJ2-3; no clear D. CDR1 SGDLS and CDR2 YYNGEE come from the germline V gene. The CDR3 spans 14 residues. The V end lost 4 bases, the J end lost 2 bases, and 11 bases lay between the germline ends. CDR3 loop: CASSPRAYTDTQYF. As DNA, the CDR3 is TGTGCCAGCAGCCCCCGGGCTTACACAGATACGCAGTATTTT.